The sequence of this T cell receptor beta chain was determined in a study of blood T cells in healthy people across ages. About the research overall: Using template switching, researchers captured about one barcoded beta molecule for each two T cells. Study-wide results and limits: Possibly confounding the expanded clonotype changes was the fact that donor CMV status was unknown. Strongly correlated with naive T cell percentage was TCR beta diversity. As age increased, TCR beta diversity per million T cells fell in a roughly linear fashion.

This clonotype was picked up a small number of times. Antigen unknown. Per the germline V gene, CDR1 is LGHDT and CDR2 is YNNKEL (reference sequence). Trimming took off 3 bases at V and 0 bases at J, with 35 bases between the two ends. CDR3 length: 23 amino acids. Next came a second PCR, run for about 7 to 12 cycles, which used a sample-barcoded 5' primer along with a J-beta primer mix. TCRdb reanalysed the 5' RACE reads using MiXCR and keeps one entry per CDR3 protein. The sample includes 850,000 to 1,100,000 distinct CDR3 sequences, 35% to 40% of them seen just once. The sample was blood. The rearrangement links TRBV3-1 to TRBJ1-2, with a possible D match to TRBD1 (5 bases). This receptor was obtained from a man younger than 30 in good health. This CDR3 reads CASSQVQVDPNLNRGEANYGYTF. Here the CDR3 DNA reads TGTGCCAGCAGCCAGGTACAAGTCGACCCAAACCTCAACAGAGGGGAAGCTAACTATGGCTACACCTTC.